This T cell receptor beta chain was retrieved from a study of cytomegalovirus exposure and HLA in healthy donors. CDR3 length: 14 amino acids. Trimming pared 5 bases from V and 2 bases from J, leaving 13 bases between. Germline assignment: CDR1 SGHNT and CDR2 YENEEA. The PCR used 60 Vbeta and 13 Jbeta primers. Clones were sequenced by immunoSEQ multiplex PCR, and TCRdb holds only the in-frame ones, with some missing. The sample holds 150,000 to 200,000 clones, over 75% seen once. In its sample, this clone was seen once. The sample comprised PBMCs. The chain combines TRBV11-3 with TRBJ2-7; D may be TRBD2 (7 bases). The source is a woman in her forties or fifties in good health and CMV-seronegative. CDR3 nucleotides: TGTGCCAGCAGCCCACAGGGAGGGACCTACGAGCAGTACTTC. Encoded protein: CASSPQGGTYEQYF.